This T cell receptor (beta chain) was observed in a study of cytomegalovirus exposure and HLA in healthy donors. Overall study results and limits: Roughly even sequencing depth across donors was the assumption behind the presence/absence analyses.

The PCR ran on 60 Vbeta and 13 Jbeta primers. Generated by immunoSEQ multiplex PCR, the TCRdb table keeps only in-frame clones and is missing some. The table includes about 140,000 clones, 75% to 80% detected once. As to this clone: No antigen is known for it.

The CDR3 loop spans 14 amino acids. The germline gives CDR1 MNHEY, CDR2 SMNVEV (reference sequence). Trimming shortened V by 2 bases and J by 9 bases, and 14 bases separated the two germline ends. This receptor was obtained from a female donor in good health and CMV-seronegative. Sequencing input: PBMCs. The J gene is TRBJ1-5, the V gene TRBV27; perhaps TRBD1 as D (5 bases). This CDR3 reads CASSLRAGFRPQHF. The CDR3 DNA sequence: TGTGCCAGCAGTTTAAGGGCAGGGTTTAGGCCCCAGCATTTT.